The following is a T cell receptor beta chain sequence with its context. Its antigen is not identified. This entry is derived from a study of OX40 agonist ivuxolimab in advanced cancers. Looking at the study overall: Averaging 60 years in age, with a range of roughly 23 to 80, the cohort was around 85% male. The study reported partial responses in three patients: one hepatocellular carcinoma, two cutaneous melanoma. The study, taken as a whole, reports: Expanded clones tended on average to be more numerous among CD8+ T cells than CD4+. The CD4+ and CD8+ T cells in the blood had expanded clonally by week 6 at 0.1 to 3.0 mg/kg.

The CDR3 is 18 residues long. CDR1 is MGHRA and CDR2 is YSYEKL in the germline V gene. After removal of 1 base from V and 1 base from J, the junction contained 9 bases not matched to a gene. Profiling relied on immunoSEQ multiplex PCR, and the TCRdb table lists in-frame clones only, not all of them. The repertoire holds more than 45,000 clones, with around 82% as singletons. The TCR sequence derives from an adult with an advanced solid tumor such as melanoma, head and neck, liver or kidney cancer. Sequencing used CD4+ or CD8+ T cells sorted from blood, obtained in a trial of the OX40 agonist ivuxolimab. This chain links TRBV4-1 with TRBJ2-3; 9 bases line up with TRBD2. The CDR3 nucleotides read TGCGCCAGCAGCCAAGGAAGGGGAGGACTAGCGCGCACAGATACGCAGTATTTT. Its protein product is CASSQGRGGLARTDTQYF.